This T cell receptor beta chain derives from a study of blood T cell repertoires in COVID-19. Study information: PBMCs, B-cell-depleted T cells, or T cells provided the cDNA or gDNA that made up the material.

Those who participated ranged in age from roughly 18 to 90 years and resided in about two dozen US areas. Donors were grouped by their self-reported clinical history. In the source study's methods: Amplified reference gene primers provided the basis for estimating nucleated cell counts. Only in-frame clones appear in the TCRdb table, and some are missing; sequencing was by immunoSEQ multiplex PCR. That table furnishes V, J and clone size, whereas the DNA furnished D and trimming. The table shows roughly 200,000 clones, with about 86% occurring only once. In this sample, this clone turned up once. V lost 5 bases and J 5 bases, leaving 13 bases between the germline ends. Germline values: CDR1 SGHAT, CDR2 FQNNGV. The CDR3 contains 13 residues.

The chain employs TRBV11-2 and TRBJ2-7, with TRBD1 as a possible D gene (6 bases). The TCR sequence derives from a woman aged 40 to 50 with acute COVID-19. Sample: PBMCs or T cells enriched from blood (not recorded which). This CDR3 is CASSRTGNHEQYF. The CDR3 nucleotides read TGTGCCAGCAGCCGTACAGGGAACCACGAGCAGTACTTC.